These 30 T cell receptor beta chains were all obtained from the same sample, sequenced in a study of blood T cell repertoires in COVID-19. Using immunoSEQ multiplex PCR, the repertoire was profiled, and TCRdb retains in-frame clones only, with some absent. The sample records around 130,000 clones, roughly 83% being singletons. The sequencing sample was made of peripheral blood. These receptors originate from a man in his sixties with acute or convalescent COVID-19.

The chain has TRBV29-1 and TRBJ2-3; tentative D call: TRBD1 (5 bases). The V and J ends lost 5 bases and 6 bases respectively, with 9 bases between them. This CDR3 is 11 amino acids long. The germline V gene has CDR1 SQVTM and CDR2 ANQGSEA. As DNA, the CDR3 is TGCAGCGTTTGGGGCCGTGATACGCAGTATTTT. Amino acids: CSVWGRDTQYF.

The CDR3 sequence is CASSRTGGPNQPQHF. The CDR3 DNA sequence: TGCGCCAGCAGCAGGACAGGGGGCCCAAATCAGCCCCAGCATTTT. The rearrangement links TRBV5-1 to TRBJ1-5; the match to TRBD1 covers 11 bases. Germline CDR1 SGHRS, CDR2 YFSETQ. This CDR3 has 15 amino acids. The V and J ends lost 4 bases and 4 bases, in that order; junction bases with no gene match: 4.

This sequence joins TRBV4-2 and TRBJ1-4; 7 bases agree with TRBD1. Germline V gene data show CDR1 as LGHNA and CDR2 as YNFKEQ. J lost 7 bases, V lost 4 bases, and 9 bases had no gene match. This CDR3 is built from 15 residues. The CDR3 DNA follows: TGTGCCAGCAGCCCACTCGAGGGGGCCGTTGAAAAACTGTTTTTT. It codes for CASSPLEGAVEKLFF.

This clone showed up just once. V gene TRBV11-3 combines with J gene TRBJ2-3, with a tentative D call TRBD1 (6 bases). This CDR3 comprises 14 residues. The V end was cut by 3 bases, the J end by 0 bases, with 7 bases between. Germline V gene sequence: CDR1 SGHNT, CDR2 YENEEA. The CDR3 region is CASSFQGSTDTQYF. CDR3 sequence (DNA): TGTGCCAGCAGCTTCCAGGGGAGCACAGATACGCAGTATTTT.

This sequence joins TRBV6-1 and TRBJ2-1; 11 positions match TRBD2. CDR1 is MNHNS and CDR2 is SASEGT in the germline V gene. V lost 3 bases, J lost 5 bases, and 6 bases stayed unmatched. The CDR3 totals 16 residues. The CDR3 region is CASSEAGTSGDNEQFF. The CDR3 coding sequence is TGTGCCAGCAGTGAGGCCGGGACTAGCGGAGACAATGAGCAGTTCTTC.

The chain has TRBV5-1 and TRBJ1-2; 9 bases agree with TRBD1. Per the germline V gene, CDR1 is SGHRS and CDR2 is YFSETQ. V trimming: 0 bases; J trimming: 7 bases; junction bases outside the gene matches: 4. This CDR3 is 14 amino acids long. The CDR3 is CASSLEGQGLGYTF. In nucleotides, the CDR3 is TGCGCCAGCAGCTTGGAGGGACAGGGTCTTGGCTACACCTTC.

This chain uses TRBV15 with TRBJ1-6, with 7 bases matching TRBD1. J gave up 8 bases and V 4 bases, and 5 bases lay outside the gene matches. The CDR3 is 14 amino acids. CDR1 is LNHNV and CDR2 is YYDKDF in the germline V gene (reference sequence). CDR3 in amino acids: CATSNRGGDSPLHF. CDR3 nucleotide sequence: TGTGCCACCAGCAACAGGGGCGGCGATTCACCCCTCCACTTT.

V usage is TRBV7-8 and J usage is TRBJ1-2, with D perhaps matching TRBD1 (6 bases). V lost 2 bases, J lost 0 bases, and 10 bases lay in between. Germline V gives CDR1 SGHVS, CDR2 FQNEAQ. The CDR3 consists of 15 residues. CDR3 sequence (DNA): TGTGCCAGCAGCTTATACAGGGACACTAACTATGGCTACACCTTC. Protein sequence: CASSLYRDTNYGYTF.

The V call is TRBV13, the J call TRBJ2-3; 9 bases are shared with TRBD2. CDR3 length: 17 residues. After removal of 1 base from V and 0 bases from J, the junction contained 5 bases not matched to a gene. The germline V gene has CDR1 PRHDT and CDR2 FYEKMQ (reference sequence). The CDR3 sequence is CASSLVPSGDSTDTQYF. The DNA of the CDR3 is TGTGCCAGCAGCTTAGTCCCTAGCGGGGATAGCACAGATACGCAGTATTTT.

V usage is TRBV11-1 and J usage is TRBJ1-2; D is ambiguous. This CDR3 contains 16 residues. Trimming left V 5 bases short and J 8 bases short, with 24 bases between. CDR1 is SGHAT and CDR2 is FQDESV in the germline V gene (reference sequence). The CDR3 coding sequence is TGTGCCAGCAGCCGTTCACAACTCGCGGGGAGTGAGGGCTACACCTTC. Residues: CASSRSQLAGSEGYTF.

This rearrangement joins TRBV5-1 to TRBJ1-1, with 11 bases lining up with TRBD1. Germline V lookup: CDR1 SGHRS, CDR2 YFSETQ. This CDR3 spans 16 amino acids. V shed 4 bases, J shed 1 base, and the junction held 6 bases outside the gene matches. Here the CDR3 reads CASSQGQGVENTEAFF. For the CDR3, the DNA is TGCGCCAGCAGCCAGGGACAGGGGGTGGAGAACACTGAAGCTTTCTTT.

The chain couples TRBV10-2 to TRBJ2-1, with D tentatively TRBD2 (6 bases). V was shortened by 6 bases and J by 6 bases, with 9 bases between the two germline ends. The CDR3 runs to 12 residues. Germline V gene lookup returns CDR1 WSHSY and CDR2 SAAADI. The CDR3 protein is CASRGLGNEQFF. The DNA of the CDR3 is TGCGCCAGCAGGGGACTGGGCAATGAGCAGTTCTTC.

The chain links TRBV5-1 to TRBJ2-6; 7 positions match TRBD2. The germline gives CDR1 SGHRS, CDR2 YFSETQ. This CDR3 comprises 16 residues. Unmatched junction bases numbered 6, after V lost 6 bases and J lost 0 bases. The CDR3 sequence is CASNGRQASGANVLTF. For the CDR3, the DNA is TGCGCCAGCAACGGGAGGCAGGCCTCTGGGGCCAACGTCCTGACTTTC.

The CDR3 reads CASSKDRGRVHEQYF. The CDR3 coding sequence is TGTGCCAGCAGCAAAGACCGGGGAAGGGTACACGAGCAGTACTTC. This sequence joins TRBV13 and TRBJ2-7; D is possibly TRBD2 (5 bases). The V gene's germline CDR1 is PRHDT and CDR2 FYEKMQ (reference sequence). Trimming took 5 bases from V and 5 from J, leaving 19 bases between them. This CDR3 is built from 15 residues.

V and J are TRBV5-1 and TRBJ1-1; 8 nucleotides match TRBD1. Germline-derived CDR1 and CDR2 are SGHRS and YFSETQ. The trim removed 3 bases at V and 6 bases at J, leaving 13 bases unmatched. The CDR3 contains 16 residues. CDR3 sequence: CASSSVTRGQVAEAFF. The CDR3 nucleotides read TGCGCCAGCAGCTCCGTAACCAGGGGGCAAGTCGCTGAAGCTTTCTTT.

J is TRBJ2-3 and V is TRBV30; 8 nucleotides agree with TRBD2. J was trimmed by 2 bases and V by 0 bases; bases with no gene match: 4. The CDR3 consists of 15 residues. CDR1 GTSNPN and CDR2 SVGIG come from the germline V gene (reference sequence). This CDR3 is CAWSVGRGDTDTQYF. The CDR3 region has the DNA TGTGCCTGGAGTGTAGGGCGGGGGGACACAGATACGCAGTATTTT. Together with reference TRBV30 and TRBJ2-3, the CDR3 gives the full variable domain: SQTIHQWPATLVQPVGSPLSLECTVEGTSNPNLYWYRQAAGRGLQLLFYSVGIGQISSEVPQNLSASRPQDRQFILSSKKLLLSDSGFYLCAWSVGRGDTDTQYFGPGTRLTVL.

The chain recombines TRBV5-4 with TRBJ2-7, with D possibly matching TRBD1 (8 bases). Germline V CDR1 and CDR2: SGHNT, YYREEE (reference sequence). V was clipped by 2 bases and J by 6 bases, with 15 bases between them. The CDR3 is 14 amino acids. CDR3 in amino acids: CASSLQGGPLEQYF. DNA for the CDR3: TGTGCCAGCAGCTTACAGGGGGGGCCTCTCGAGCAGTACTTC.

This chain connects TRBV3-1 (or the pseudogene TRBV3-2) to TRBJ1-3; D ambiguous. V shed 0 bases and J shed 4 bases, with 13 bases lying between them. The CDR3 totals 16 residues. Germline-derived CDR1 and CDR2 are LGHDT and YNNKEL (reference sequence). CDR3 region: CASSQELRQVGNTIYF. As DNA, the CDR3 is TGTGCCAGCAGCCAAGAGCTTAGGCAGGTCGGAAACACCATATATTTT.

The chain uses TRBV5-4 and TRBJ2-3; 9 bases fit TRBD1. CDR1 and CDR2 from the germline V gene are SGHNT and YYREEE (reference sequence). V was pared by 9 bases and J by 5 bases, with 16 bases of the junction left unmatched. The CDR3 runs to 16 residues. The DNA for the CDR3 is TGTGCCATCCCCTCCTCCCGGGACAGGGTCGGAGATACGCAGTATTTT. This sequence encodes CAIPSSRDRVGDTQYF.

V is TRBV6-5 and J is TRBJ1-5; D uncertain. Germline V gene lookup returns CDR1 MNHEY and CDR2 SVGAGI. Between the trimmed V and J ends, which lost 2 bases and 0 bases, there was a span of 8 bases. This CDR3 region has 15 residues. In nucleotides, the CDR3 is TGTGCCAGCAGTTACCGTACAAATAGCAATCAGCCCCAGCATTTT. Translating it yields CASSYRTNSNQPQHF.

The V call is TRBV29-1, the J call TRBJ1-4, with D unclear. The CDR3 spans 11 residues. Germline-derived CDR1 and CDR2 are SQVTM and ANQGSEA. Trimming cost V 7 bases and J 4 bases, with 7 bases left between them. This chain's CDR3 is CSAGVNEKLFF. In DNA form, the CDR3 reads TGCAGCGCCGGGGTTAATGAAAAACTGTTTTTT.

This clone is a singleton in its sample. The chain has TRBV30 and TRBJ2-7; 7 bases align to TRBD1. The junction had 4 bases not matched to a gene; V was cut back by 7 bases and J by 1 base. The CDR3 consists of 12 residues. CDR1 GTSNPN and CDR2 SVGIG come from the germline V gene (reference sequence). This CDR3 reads CASQQGSYEQYF. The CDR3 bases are TGTGCCTCGCAACAGGGGTCCTACGAGCAGTACTTC.

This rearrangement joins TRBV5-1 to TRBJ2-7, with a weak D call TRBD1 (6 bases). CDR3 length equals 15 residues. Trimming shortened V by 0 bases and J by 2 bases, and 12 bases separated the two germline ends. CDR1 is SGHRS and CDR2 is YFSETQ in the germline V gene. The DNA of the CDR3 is TGCGCCAGCAGCTTGGCTTCTGGGACAACCTACGAGCAGTACTTC. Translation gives CASSLASGTTYEQYF.

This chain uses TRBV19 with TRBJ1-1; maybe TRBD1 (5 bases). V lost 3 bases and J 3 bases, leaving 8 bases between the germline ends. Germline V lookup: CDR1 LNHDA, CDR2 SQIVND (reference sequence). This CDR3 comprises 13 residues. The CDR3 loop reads CASSMGEDTEAFF. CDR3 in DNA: TGTGCCAGTAGTATGGGGGAGGACACTGAAGCTTTCTTT.

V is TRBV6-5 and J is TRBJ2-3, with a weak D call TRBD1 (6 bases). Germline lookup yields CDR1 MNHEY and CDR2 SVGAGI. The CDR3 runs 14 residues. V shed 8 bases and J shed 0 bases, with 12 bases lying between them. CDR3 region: CASSGTYSTDTQYF. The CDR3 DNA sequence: TGTGCCAGCTCCGGGACATACAGCACAGATACGCAGTATTTT.

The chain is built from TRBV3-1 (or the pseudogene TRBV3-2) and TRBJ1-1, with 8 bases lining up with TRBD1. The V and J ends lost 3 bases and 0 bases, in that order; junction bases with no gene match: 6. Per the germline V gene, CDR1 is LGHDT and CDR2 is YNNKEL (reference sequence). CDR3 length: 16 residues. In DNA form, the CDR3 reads TGTGCCAGCAGCCACGGTGACAGGGGTTTGAACACTGAAGCTTTCTTT. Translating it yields CASSHGDRGLNTEAFF.

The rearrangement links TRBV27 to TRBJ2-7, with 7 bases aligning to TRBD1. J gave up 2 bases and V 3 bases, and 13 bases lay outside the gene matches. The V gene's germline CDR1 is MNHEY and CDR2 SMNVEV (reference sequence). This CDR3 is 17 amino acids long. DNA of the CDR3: TGTGCCAGCAGTTTTGGGGTGGGCAGGGGGTCAACCTACGAGCAGTACTTC. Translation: CASSFGVGRGSTYEQYF.

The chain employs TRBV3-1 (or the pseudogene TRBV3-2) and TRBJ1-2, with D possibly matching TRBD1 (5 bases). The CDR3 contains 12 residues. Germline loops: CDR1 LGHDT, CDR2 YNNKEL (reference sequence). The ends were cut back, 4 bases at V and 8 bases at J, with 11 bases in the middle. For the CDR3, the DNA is TGTGCCAGCAGCCGACGGACATTCGGCTACACCTTC. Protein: CASSRRTFGYTF.

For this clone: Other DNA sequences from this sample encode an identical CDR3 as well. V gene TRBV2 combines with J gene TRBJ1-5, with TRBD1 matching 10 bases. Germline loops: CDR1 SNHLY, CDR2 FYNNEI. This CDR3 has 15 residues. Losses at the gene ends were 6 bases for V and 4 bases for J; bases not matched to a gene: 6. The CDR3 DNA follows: TGTGCCAGCAGGAGGGACAGGGGAGATAATCAGCCCCAGCATTTT. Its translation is CASRRDRGDNQPQHF. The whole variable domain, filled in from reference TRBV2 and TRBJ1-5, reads EPEVTQTPSHQVTQMGQEVILRCVPISNHLYFYWYRQILGQKVEFLVSFYNNEISEKSEIFDDQFSVERPDGSNFTLKIRSTKLEDSAMYFCASRRDRGDNQPQHFGDGTRLSIL.

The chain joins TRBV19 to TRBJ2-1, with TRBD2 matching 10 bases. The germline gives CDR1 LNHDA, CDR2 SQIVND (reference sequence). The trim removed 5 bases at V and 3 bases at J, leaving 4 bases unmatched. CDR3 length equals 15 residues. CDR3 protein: CASSSGLASYNEQFF. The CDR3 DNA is TGTGCCAGTAGTTCGGGACTAGCGAGCTACAATGAGCAGTTCTTC.